This T cell receptor (beta chain) derives from a study of human CD8 memory T cell subsets. Investigators built TCR beta libraries using UMI-labeled 5' RACE. In the authors' workflow: Functional CDR3 beta clonotypes numbered roughly 3,000 to 20,000 in each TCR beta library. From its re-call of the 5' RACE reads, TCRdb lists each CDR3 protein once, without DNA. For this entry, the V and J calls and clone size follow TCRdb and not the study's own pipeline. This specimen shows more than 5,500 distinct CDR3 sequences; the ten leading clones hold roughly 25%. This clonotype is called medium-sized based on its frequency. The germline V gene encodes CDR1 SEHNR and CDR2 FQNEAQ (reference sequence). The CDR3 covers 16 residues.

The sample taken for sequencing was CD8+ stem-like memory T cells (TSCM and TCM) sorted from PBMCs. Noted subset: stem-like memory CD8 T cells (TSTEM), CCR7+ PD-1- TIGIT-. The chain joins TRBV7-9 to TRBJ2-2; TCRdb's D call, TRBD1, is unchecked because there is no DNA. The sequence was obtained from a human donor in good health. The CDR3 reads CASSSQQGVDTGELFF.